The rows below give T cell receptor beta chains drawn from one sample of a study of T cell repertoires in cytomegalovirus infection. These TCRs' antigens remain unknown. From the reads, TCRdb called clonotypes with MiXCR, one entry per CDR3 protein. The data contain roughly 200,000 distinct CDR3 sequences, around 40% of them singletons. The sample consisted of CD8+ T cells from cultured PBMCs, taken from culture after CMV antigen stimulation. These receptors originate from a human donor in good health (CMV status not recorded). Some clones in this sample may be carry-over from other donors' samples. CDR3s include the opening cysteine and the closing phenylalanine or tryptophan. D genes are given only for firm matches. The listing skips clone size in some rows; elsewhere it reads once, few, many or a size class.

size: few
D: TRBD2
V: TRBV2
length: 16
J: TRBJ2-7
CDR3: CASTPPTSGASYEQYF
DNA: TGTGCCAGCACCCCACCGACTAGCGGGGCCTCCTACGAGCAGTACTTC

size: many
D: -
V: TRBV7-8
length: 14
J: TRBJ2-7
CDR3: CASSSIRGSYEQYF
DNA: TGTGCCAGCAGCTCTATCCGGGGGTCCTACGAGCAGTACTTC

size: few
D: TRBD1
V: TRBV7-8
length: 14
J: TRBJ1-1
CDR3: CASSWTGPNTEAFF
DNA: TGTGCCAGCAGCTGGACAGGTCCGAACACTGAAGCTTTCTTT

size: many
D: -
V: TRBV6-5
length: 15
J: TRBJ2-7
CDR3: CASSYSVGAKYEQYF
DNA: TGTGCCAGCAGTTACTCTGTGGGGGCGAAATACGAGCAGTACTTC

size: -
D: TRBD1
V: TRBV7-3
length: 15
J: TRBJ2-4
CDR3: CASSSPGTAKNIQYF
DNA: TGTGCCAGCAGCTCCCCCGGGACAGCTAAAAACATTCAGTACTTC

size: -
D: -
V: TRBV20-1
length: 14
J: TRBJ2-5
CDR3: CSARDQGNQETQYF
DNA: TGCAGTGCTAGAGATCAGGGCAACCAAGAGACCCAGTACTTC

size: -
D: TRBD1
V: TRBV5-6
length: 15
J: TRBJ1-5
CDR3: CASSSPKTGEQTQHF
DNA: TGTGCCAGCAGCTCTCCGAAGACAGGGGAACAGACCCAGCATTTT

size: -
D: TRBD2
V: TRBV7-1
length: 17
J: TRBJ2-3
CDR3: CASSAGTSGSRTDTQYF
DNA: TGTGCCAGCAGCGCCGGGACTAGCGGGAGCCGAACAGATACGCAGTATTTT

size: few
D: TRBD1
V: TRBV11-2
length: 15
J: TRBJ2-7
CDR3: CASSSGDRGQYEQYF
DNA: TGTGCCAGCAGCTCTGGGGACAGGGGGCAATACGAGCAGTACTTC

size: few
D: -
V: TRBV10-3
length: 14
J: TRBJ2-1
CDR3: CAISESTGYNEQFF
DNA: TGTGCCATCAGTGAGTCGACCGGGTACAATGAGCAGTTCTTC

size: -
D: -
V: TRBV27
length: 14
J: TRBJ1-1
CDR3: CASSLSRGNTEAFF
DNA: TGTGCCAGCAGTTTATCGAGGGGGAACACTGAAGCTTTCTTT

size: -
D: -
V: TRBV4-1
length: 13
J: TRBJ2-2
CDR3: CASSARLSGELFF
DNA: TGTGCCAGCAGCGCGAGGCTTAGCGGGGAGCTGTTTTTT

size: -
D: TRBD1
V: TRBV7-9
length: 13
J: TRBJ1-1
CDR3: CASTETGSAEAFF
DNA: TGTGCCAGCACCGAGACAGGGAGCGCTGAAGCTTTCTTT

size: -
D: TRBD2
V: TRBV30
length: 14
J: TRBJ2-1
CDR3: CAWSGLAGYNEQFF
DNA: TGTGCCTGGAGTGGACTAGCGGGATACAATGAGCAGTTCTTC

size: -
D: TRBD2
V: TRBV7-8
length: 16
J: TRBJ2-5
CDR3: CASRWGLAGAQETQYF
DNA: TGTGCCAGCAGGTGGGGGCTAGCGGGAGCCCAAGAGACCCAGTACTTC

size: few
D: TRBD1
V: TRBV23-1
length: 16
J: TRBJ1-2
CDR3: CASSRPGQGVVGGYTF
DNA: TGCGCCAGCAGTCGCCCCGGACAGGGGGTTGTTGGCGGCTACACCTTC

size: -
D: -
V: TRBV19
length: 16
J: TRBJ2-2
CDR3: CASSIVGGTNTGELFF
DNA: TGTGCCAGTAGTATAGTGGGCGGGACGAACACCGGGGAGCTGTTTTTT

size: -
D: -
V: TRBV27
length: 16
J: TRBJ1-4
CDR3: CASSSRGGRPNEKLFF
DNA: TGTGCCAGCAGTTCCCGCGGGGGGCGCCCTAATGAAAAACTGTTTTTT

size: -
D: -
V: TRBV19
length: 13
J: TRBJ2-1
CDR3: CASSISTTWEQFF
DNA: TGTGCCAGTAGTATATCGACCACATGGGAGCAGTTCTTC

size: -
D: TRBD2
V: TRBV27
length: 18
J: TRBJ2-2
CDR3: CASSLRTSGRVNTGELFF
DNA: TGTGCCAGCAGTCTACGGACTAGCGGGAGGGTCAACACCGGGGAGCTGTTTTTT

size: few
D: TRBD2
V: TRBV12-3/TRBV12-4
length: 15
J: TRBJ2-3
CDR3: CASSLGGTSTDTQYF
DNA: TGTGCCAGCAGCCTCGGGGGGACTAGCACAGATACGCAGTATTTT

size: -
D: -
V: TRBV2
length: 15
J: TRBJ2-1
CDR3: CASSGNSPLNNEQFF
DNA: TGTGCCAGCAGTGGGAACTCGCCGCTTAACAATGAGCAGTTCTTC

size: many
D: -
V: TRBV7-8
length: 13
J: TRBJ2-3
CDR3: CASSVPSTDTQYF
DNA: TGTGCCAGCAGCGTCCCGAGCACAGATACGCAGTATTTT

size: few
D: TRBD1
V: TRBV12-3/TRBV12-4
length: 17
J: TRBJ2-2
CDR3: CASSVAGWTGNTGELFF
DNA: TGTGCCAGCAGTGTAGCCGGCTGGACAGGGAACACCGGGGAGCTGTTTTTT

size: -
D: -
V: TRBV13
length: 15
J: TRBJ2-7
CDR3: CASSATGRSSYEQYF
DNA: TGTGCCAGCAGCGCCACGGGACGTAGCTCCTACGAGCAGTACTTC

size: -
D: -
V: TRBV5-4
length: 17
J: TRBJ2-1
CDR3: CASSLGLGPSPYNEQFF
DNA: TGTGCCAGCAGCTTGGGACTAGGCCCAAGTCCCTACAATGAGCAGTTCTTC

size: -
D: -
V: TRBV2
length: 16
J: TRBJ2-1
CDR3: CASSERREPSYNEQFF
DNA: TGTGCCAGCAGTGAAAGGCGGGAACCCTCCTACAATGAGCAGTTCTTC

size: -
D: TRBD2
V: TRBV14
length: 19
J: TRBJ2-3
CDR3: CASSLTPDLYPSGTDTQYF
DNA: TGTGCCAGCAGCCTTACACCGGATTTATATCCTAGCGGGACAGATACGCAGTATTTT

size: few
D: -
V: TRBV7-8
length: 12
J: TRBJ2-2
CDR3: CAGRDNTGELFF
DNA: TGTGCCGGAAGGGATAACACCGGGGAGCTGTTTTTT

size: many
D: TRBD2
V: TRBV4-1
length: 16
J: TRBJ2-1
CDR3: CASSQYILAGGGEQFF
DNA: TGCGCCAGCAGCCAATACATCCTAGCGGGAGGCGGTGAGCAGTTCTTC

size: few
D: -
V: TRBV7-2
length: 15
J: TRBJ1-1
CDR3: CASSSTSSWTVEAFF
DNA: TGTGCCAGCAGCTCAACATCCTCCTGGACAGTTGAAGCTTTCTTT

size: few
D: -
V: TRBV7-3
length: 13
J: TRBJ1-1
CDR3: CASSVGQNTEAFF
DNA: TGTGCCAGCAGCGTCGGACAGAACACTGAAGCTTTCTTT

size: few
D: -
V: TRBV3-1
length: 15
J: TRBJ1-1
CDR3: CASSQRDLGDTEAFF
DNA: TGTGCCAGCAGCCAAAGGGACTTGGGGGACACTGAAGCTTTCTTT

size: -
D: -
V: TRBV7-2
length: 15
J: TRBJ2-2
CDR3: CASSFTGSRTGELFF
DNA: TGTGCCAGCAGCTTCACAGGGAGTAGAACCGGGGAGCTGTTTTTT

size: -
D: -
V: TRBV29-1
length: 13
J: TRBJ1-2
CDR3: CSVEFRGPDGYTF
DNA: TGCAGCGTTGAATTCCGGGGGCCGGATGGCTACACCTTC

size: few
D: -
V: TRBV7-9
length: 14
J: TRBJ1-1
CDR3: CASSLTAMDTEAFF
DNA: TGTGCCAGCAGCCTGACCGCGATGGACACTGAAGCTTTCTTT